The clone carrying this TCR beta chain was detected only a few times. Its antigen is not identified. The data stem from a study of CD8+ T cells in alopecia areata. Study overall: Affected scalp percentage set treated patients' severity scores. Whole-study findings and limits: Clonality in the scalp and expanded CD8+ clones ranked among the top 100 were significantly decreased by tofacitinib.

Treatment in this sample: oral pan-JAK inhibitor, 5-10 mg twice daily. Sorted populations comprised CD4+ and CD8+ T cells obtained from PBMCs. It was cDNA, reverse transcribed from extracted RNA, that served as the sequencing template. The table came from immunoSEQ multiplex PCR; TCRdb's copy has only in-frame clones and leaves some out. The data contain under 110,000 clones, 55% to 70% of them singletons. The CDR3 sequence is 14 residues long. Trimming shortened V by 6 bases and J by 4 bases, and 19 bases separated the two germline ends. Germline CDR1 is SQVTM and CDR2 is ANQGSEA. The receptor comes from a human donor with alopecia areata. The specimen was CD8+ T cells sorted from blood, collected at approximately week 56, from a patient treated with tofacitinib. This sequence joins TRBV29-1 and TRBJ2-7; D perhaps matches TRBD1 (6 bases). CDR3 sequence: CSVLQGVGTYEQYF. In DNA, the CDR3 is TGCAGCGTACTTCAGGGTGTGGGGACATACGAGCAGTACTTC.